A single sample gave rise to the 25 T cell receptor beta chains below, sequenced in a study of cytomegalovirus exposure and HLA in healthy donors. Only in-frame clones appear in the TCRdb table, and some are missing; sequencing was by immunoSEQ multiplex PCR. Seen here are tens of thousands of clones, approximately 90% observed once, and the top ten hold approximately 2%. The sequencing sample was made of PBMCs. The receptors here all came from a man aged 25 to 40 in good health and CMV-seronegative.

The chain joins TRBV4-1 to TRBJ2-3, with a tentative D call TRBD2 (5 bases). Germline CDR1 MGHRA, CDR2 YSYEKL. The V gene lost 3 bases and the J gene lost 11 bases, with 18 bases spanning the gap. The CDR3 has 14 residues. This CDR3 reads CASSQGWFGVGQYF. The CDR3 coding sequence is TGCGCCAGCAGCCAGGGGTGGTTCGGGGTTGGGCAGTATTTT.

The chain combines TRBV28 with TRBJ2-1, with 10 positions matching TRBD2. CDR1 is MDHEN and CDR2 is SYDVKM in the germline V gene. The trim removed 6 bases at V and 9 bases at J, leaving 8 bases unmatched. The CDR3 is made up of 14 amino acids. The CDR3, as DNA: TGTGCCAGCAGGAATAGCGGGGGGTGGACTGAGCAGTTCTTC. This encodes CASRNSGGWTEQFF.

The chain recombines TRBV7-9 with TRBJ2-7, with D perhaps matching TRBD1 (5 bases). The CDR3 covers 16 residues. Germline V gene data show CDR1 as SEHNR and CDR2 as FQNEAQ (reference sequence). V lost 5 bases, J lost 2 bases, and 19 bases lay in between. CDR3 sequence reads: CASSPAGQGLTYEQYF. CDR3 sequence (DNA): TGTGCCAGCAGCCCCGCTGGGCAGGGCCTAACCTACGAGCAGTACTTC.

The chain carries TRBV9 and TRBJ2-7; possibly TRBD1 for D (5 bases). This CDR3 comprises 14 residues. The germline V gene has CDR1 SGDLS and CDR2 YYNGEE. V was clipped by 0 bases and J by 4 bases, with 11 bases between them. CDR3 protein: CASSVEQDPYEQYF. CDR3 sequence (DNA): TGTGCCAGCAGCGTAGAACAGGACCCTTACGAGCAGTACTTC.

The rearrangement links TRBV29-1 to TRBJ1-1; 9 positions agree with TRBD1. This CDR3 has 16 amino acids. Looked up from germline, CDR1 is SQVTM and CDR2 is ANQGSEA. V lost 0 bases to trimming and J lost 5 bases; unmatched junction nucleotides: 10. The CDR3 protein is CSVEENYRGRLTEAFF. CDR3 coding DNA: TGCAGCGTTGAAGAGAACTACAGGGGGCGGCTTACTGAAGCTTTCTTT.

This chain joins TRBV4-1 and TRBJ2-1, with 9 bases lining up with TRBD2. The CDR3 has 16 residues. V shed 4 bases, J shed 9 bases, and the junction held 13 bases outside the gene matches. Germline V CDR1 and CDR2: MGHRA, YSYEKL. The CDR3 loop is CASSPRGVAGAVEQFF. The CDR3, as DNA: TGCGCCAGCAGCCCCCGTGGGGTAGCGGGAGCCGTTGAGCAGTTCTTC.

V and J are TRBV10-2 and TRBJ1-5; unclear D gene. The CDR3 contains 14 residues. The germline gives CDR1 WSHSY, CDR2 SAAADI. Trimming pared 4 bases from V and 5 bases from J, leaving 12 bases between. CDR3 nucleotide sequence: TGCGCCAGCAGTGCGTACGGGTCCGATCAGCCCCAGCATTTT. Its translation: CASSAYGSDQPQHF.

The genes are TRBV7-2 and TRBJ2-5, with a weak D call TRBD1 (5 bases). Germline V gene data show CDR1 as SGHTA and CDR2 as FQGNSA. There are 13 residues in the CDR3. Deletions cut 0 bases from V and 5 bases from J, with 7 bases between. This CDR3 reads CASSLAGDETQYF. CDR3 sequence (DNA): TGTGCCAGCAGCTTAGCAGGGGATGAGACCCAGTACTTC.

The J gene is TRBJ2-3, the V gene TRBV6-6; 15 bases are shared with TRBD2. The V gene end was trimmed by 2 bases and the J gene end by 3 bases; junction bases not matched to a gene: 0. Germline CDR1 MNHNY, CDR2 SVGAGI (reference sequence). The CDR3 contains 16 residues. The CDR3 loop reads CASSYGTSGGTDTQYF. The CDR3 region has the DNA TGTGCCAGCAGTTACGGGACTAGCGGGGGGACAGATACGCAGTATTTT.

The gene calls are TRBV21-1 and TRBJ1-1. TRBV21-1 is shown as a pseudogene. The CDR3 covers 13 residues. CDR3 coding DNA: TGTGCCAGCAGCCGACGGGATAACACTGAAGCTTTCTTT. It yields the protein CASSRRDNTEAFF.

V and J are TRBV19 and TRBJ1-4; the D gene is possibly TRBD1 (5 bases). The CDR3 has 14 residues. Germline loops: CDR1 LNHDA, CDR2 SQIVND (reference sequence). V lost 9 bases and J 0 bases, leaving 11 bases between the germline ends. The CDR3 region has the DNA TGTGCCAGCAGCCCAGGGACAACTAATGAAAAACTGTTTTTT. It yields the protein CASSPGTTNEKLFF. The full variable domain, with the rest looked up from reference TRBV19 and TRBJ1-4, is DGGITQSPKYLFRKEGQNVTLSCEQNLNHDAMYWYRQDPGQGLRLIYYSQIVNDFQKGDIAEGYSVSREKKESFPLTVTSAQKNPTAFYLCASSPGTTNEKLFFGSGTQLSVL.

The rearrangement links TRBV2 to TRBJ1-5; tentative D call: TRBD1 (5 bases). The CDR3 has 18 amino acids. Germline assignment: CDR1 SNHLY and CDR2 FYNNEI. The germline V and J ends were trimmed by 6 bases and 4 bases, with 25 bases remaining between them. The CDR3 DNA follows: TGTGCCAGCAGCCCTACATGGGGGAGGGGTTGGGGAAATCAGCCCCAGCATTTT. It yields the protein CASSPTWGRGWGNQPQHF.

The chain's CDR3 is CASSDPQGSGNTIYF. In nucleotides, the CDR3 is TGTGCCAGCAGTGACCCACAGGGGTCTGGAAACACCATATATTTT. The gene calls are TRBV25-1 and TRBJ1-3, with 7 positions matching TRBD1. Germline CDR1 reads MGHDK; CDR2 reads SYGVNS. Unmatched junction bases numbered 3, after V lost 3 bases and J lost 1 base. The CDR3 contains 15 residues.

The rearrangement links TRBV7-9 to TRBJ1-1, with D maybe TRBD1 (5 bases). Trimming removed 5 bases from V and 1 base from J, with 14 bases in between. CDR3 length: 15 amino acids. In germline, CDR1 is SEHNR, CDR2 FQNEAQ (reference sequence). The CDR3 sequence is CASSPVGPENTEAFF. DNA for the CDR3: TGTGCCAGCAGCCCCGTGGGGCCTGAGAACACTGAAGCTTTCTTT.

The CDR3 is CSVEGDRAYEQYF. CDR3 nucleotides: TGCAGCGTTGAGGGGGACAGGGCCTACGAGCAGTACTTC. The V gene is TRBV29-1, the J gene TRBJ2-7, with TRBD1 matching 9 bases. The V gene's germline CDR1 is SQVTM and CDR2 ANQGSEA. The V segment lost 3 bases and the J segment 2 bases; nucleotides outside the gene matches: 2. This CDR3 has 13 amino acids.

This rearrangement joins TRBV6-1 to TRBJ1-1; TRBD1 might be the D (6 bases). Germline V gene lookup returns CDR1 MNHNS and CDR2 SASEGT. This CDR3 comprises 14 residues. V was trimmed by 5 bases and J by 5 bases, leaving 15 bases between them. CDR3 protein: CASSSTGRSTEAFF. In nucleotides, the CDR3 is TGTGCCAGCAGTTCGACAGGCCGCAGTACTGAAGCTTTCTTT.

The rearrangement uses TRBV7-3 and TRBJ2-7, with D perhaps matching TRBD2 (6 bases). CDR1 is SGHTA and CDR2 is FQGTGA in the germline V gene. CDR3 length: 14 amino acids. Trimming took 5 bases from V and 3 from J, leaving 14 bases between them. As DNA, the CDR3 is TGTGCCAGCAGCCCCCAGGGCGGGAACTACGAGCAGTACTTC. Its translation: CASSPQGGNYEQYF.

This sequence joins TRBV7-3 and TRBJ2-7, with 9 bases fitting TRBD1. The CDR3 runs to 17 residues. V shed 5 bases and J 5 bases; nucleotides not matched to a gene: 16. Germline CDR1 reads SGHTA; CDR2 reads FQGTGA. The DNA for the CDR3 is TGTGCCAGCAGCCCAACGTATAAACAGGGGGCGGGCCACGAGCAGTACTTC. The encoded protein is CASSPTYKQGAGHEQYF.

The count of this clone is one. The V and J genes are TRBV29-1 and TRBJ1-2; TRBD1 matches 9 bases. V lost 0 bases to trimming and J lost 6 bases; unmatched junction nucleotides: 11. The CDR3 length is 16 residues. CDR1 is SQVTM, CDR2 ANQGSEA, per germline. The CDR3 is CSVEDLSGQGINGYTF. CDR3 nucleotides: TGCAGCGTTGAAGATCTTTCCGGACAGGGGATAAATGGCTACACCTTC. Looking up the rest from reference TRBV29-1 and TRBJ1-2 gives the full variable domain: SAVISQKPSRDICQRGTSLTIQCQVDSQVTMMFWYRQQPGQSLTLIATANQGSEATYESGFVIDKFPISRPNLTFSTLTVSNMSPEDSSIYLCSVEDLSGQGINGYTFGSGTRLTVV.

The chain is built from TRBV11-3 and TRBJ2-2; D is possibly TRBD2 (6 bases). V shed 5 bases and J shed 6 bases, with 16 bases lying between them. Germline loops: CDR1 SGHNT, CDR2 YENEEA. The CDR3 has 15 residues. For the CDR3, the DNA is TGTGCCAGCAGCACCGGGGAGGCCGTAGCCGGGGAGCTGTTTTTT. Residues: CASSTGEAVAGELFF. Based on the CDR3 plus reference TRBV11-3 and TRBJ2-2, the full variable domain is EAGVVQSPRYKIIEKKQPVAFWCNPISGHNTLYWYLQNLGQGPELLIRYENEEAVDDSQLPKDRFSAERLKGVDSTLKIQPAELGDSAVYLCASSTGEAVAGELFFGEGSRLTVL.

V and J are TRBV6-1 and TRBJ2-7, with D tentatively TRBD1 (6 bases). CDR1 and CDR2 (germline): MNHNS, SASEGT. CDR3 size: 14 residues. Trimming left V 4 bases short and J 3 bases short, with 13 bases between. CDR3 in amino acids: CASSARTVYYEQYF. The CDR3 DNA is TGTGCCAGCAGTGCCCGGACAGTCTACTACGAGCAGTACTTC.

This clone showed up just a few times. The chain employs TRBV6-4 and TRBJ2-2, with a tentative D call TRBD1 (6 bases). Germline V gene data show CDR1 as MRHNA and CDR2 as SNTAGT. Trimming removed 8 bases from V and 3 bases from J, with 13 bases in between. The CDR3 is made up of 14 amino acids. CDR3 DNA: TGTGCCAGCTCTTCAGGGGCGGACACCGGGGAGCTGTTTTTT. Translating gives CASSSGADTGELFF.

The chain uses TRBV19 and TRBJ2-3; tentative D call: TRBD1 (6 bases). From germline, CDR1 is LNHDA and CDR2 SQIVND (reference sequence). V dropped 6 bases and J dropped 1 base, with 17 bases sitting between them. The CDR3 runs to 16 residues. The CDR3 here is CASSAADSSRTDTQYF. The DNA of the CDR3 is TGTGCCAGTAGCGCCGCGGACAGTTCACGCACAGATACGCAGTATTTT. The variable domain in full, completed from reference TRBV19 and TRBJ2-3, reads DGGITQSPKYLFRKEGQNVTLSCEQNLNHDAMYWYRQDPGQGLRLIYYSQIVNDFQKGDIAEGYSVSREKKESFPLTVTSAQKNPTAFYLCASSAADSSRTDTQYFGPGTRLTVL.

The rearrangement links TRBV15 to TRBJ1-1; 7 positions agree with TRBD1. The CDR3 runs to 13 residues. The V gene end was trimmed by 3 bases and the J gene end by 5 bases; junction bases not matched to a gene: 3. Per the germline V gene, CDR1 is LNHNV and CDR2 is YYDKDF (reference sequence). The CDR3 nucleotides read TGTGCCACCAGCAGCAGGGGGAGGACTGAAGCTTTCTTT. Its protein is CATSSRGRTEAFF.

With regard to this clone: This sample includes further DNA sequences coding for the same CDR3. The rearrangement joins TRBV20-1 to TRBJ2-7; no reliable D call. The V end was cut by 3 bases, the J end by 3 bases, with 6 bases between. Germline V gene data show CDR1 as DFQATT and CDR2 as SNEGSKA (reference sequence). The length of the CDR3 is 11 residues. CDR3 sequence (DNA): TGCAGTGCTAGCTTTAGCTACGAGCAGTACTTC. Translating it yields CSASFSYEQYF.